The 25 T cell receptor beta chains presented below share a single source sample, sequenced in a study of blood T cell repertoires in COVID-19. Libraries were prepared by immunoSEQ multiplex PCR; TCRdb keeps only in-frame clonotypes and omits some of them. The sample includes roughly 250,000 clones, roughly 84% of them seen just once. Sequencing was done on a sample of peripheral blood. The origin of the receptors is a human donor in a cohort sampled during active COVID-19.

The J gene is TRBJ2-7, the V gene TRBV28; D may be TRBD2 (6 bases). CDR3 size: 15 residues. CDR1 is MDHEN and CDR2 is SYDVKM in the germline V gene. Trimming removed 7 bases from V and 5 bases from J, with 21 bases in between. CDR3 protein: CASTLGGVAPHEQYF. The CDR3 nucleotides read TGTGCCAGCACCCTAGGCGGGGTCGCTCCCCACGAGCAGTACTTC.

The chain recombines TRBV7-8 with TRBJ2-3; 8 bases match TRBD2. Trimming took 5 bases from V and 2 from J; bases not matched to a gene: 12. CDR1 SGHVS and CDR2 FQNEAQ come from the germline V gene. The CDR3 is made up of 17 amino acids. The CDR3 sequence is CASSPAKLAESTDTQYF. CDR3 sequence (DNA): TGTGCCAGCAGCCCCGCGAAACTAGCGGAGTCCACAGATACGCAGTATTTT.

The chain joins TRBV6-2 or TRBV6-3 to TRBJ2-5, with TRBD1 identical over 7 bases. J gave up 5 bases and V 5 bases, and 8 bases lay outside the gene matches. Germline CDR1 reads MNHEY; CDR2 reads SVGEGT. This CDR3 is 14 amino acids long. CDR3 residues: CASSLDRSFETQYF. The CDR3, as DNA: TGTGCCAGCAGTCTGGACAGGTCGTTCGAGACCCAGTACTTC.

This clone turned up a few times. One end of the junction fails to match germline, which may point to a read error. V and J are TRBV7-7 and TRBJ2-5, with D tentatively TRBD2 (6 bases). The CDR3 is made up of 12 amino acids. Germline loops: CDR1 SSHAT, CDR2 FNYEAQ (reference sequence). The CDR3, as DNA: TGTGCTAGCAGCATGGGGGGAGAGACCCAGTACTTC. Its protein product is CASSMGGETQYF.

Only a few counts were recorded for this clone. The V call is TRBV7-9, the J call TRBJ1-3; tentatively, D is TRBD1 (6 bases). Germline-derived CDR1 and CDR2 are SEHNR and FQNEAQ (reference sequence). The CDR3 is made up of 15 amino acids. Trimming stripped 5 bases from V and 0 bases from J, with 11 bases between. The DNA of the CDR3 is TGTGCCAGCAGCCCCGGACAGCCCTCTGGAAACACCATATATTTT. Translated, it gives CASSPGQPSGNTIYF.

The rearrangement uses TRBV5-8 and TRBJ2-7; 10 nucleotides match TRBD1. This CDR3 region has 14 residues. CDR1 and CDR2 from the germline V gene are SGHTS and YDEGEE. V dropped 10 bases and J dropped 1; count of bases not matched to a gene: 8. DNA of the CDR3: TGTGCCGGAGAGGAGGGACAGGGGTCCTACGAGCAGTACTTC. It specifies CAGEEGQGSYEQYF.

The chain uses TRBV7-6 and TRBJ2-7; 10 nucleotides align to TRBD2. J gave up 4 bases and V 1 base, and 7 bases lay outside the gene matches. Germline-derived CDR1 and CDR2 are SGHVS and FNYEAQ. The CDR3 length is 16 residues. Here the CDR3 reads CASSLGLASGSYEQYF. CDR3 nucleotides: TGTGCCAGCAGCTTAGGTCTTGCTAGCGGGAGTTACGAGCAGTACTTC.

V gene TRBV11-1 combines with J gene TRBJ2-1, with D possibly TRBD2 on 6 matching bases. The germline V and J ends were trimmed by 5 bases and 8 bases, with 19 bases remaining between them. CDR1 and CDR2 (germline): SGHAT, FQDESV (reference sequence). The CDR3 contains 15 residues. The CDR3 protein is CASSTRLGVSDEQFF. CDR3 nucleotides: TGTGCCAGCAGCACCCGACTAGGCGTGAGTGATGAGCAGTTCTTC.

This clone has just a few counts. The V call is TRBV4-2, the J call TRBJ2-7, with 9 bases lining up with TRBD2. Trimming took 1 base from V and 3 from J; bases not matched to a gene: 7. The CDR3 runs 16 residues. Germline-derived CDR1 and CDR2 are LGHNA and YNFKEQ. This CDR3 is CASSQAERGRVYEQYF. The DNA for the CDR3 is TGTGCCAGCAGCCAAGCTGAACGCGGGAGGGTCTACGAGCAGTACTTC.

This clone was picked up a small number of times. This chain uses TRBV15 with TRBJ2-1; 12 positions agree with TRBD2. Per germline, CDR1 LNHNV and CDR2 YYDKDF (reference sequence). Trimming at V came to 0 bases and at J to 4 bases, leaving 16 bases not matched to a gene. The CDR3 is 21 residues long. The CDR3 DNA follows: TGTGCCACCAGCAGAGATATGCGGCTAGCGGGAGGGCCGAAACTTTACAATGAGCAGTTCTTC. Translated, it gives CATSRDMRLAGGPKLYNEQFF.

V usage is TRBV9 and J usage is TRBJ2-1; 8 bases are shared with TRBD2. The CDR3 runs 17 residues. V lost 3 bases and J lost 5; bases outside the gene matches: 13. The germline CDR1 and CDR2 sequences are SGDLS and YYNGEE. Here the CDR3 reads CASSALGRAGTNNEQFF. The CDR3 DNA reads TGTGCCAGCAGCGCCCTCGGGAGGGCGGGAACCAACAATGAGCAGTTCTTC.

The chain joins TRBV19 to TRBJ2-2; maybe TRBD1 (5 bases). Germline lookup yields CDR1 LNHDA and CDR2 SQIVND (reference sequence). Trimming took off 7 bases at V and 7 bases at J, with 16 bases between the two ends. The CDR3 is made up of 14 amino acids. CDR3 sequence reads: CASNQQVWGGELFF. The DNA of the CDR3 is TGTGCCAGTAACCAACAGGTCTGGGGCGGGGAGCTGTTTTTT.

For the CDR3, the DNA is TGTGCCAGCAGCTTAGTCCGGGTGAACACTGAAGCTTTCTTT. Protein sequence: CASSLVRVNTEAFF. This chain links TRBV7-2 with TRBJ1-1; D is ambiguous. This CDR3 spans 14 amino acids. V lost 1 base to trimming and J lost 0 bases, with 6 bases between them. CDR1 and CDR2 (germline): SGHTA, FQGNSA.

V gene TRBV2 combines with J gene TRBJ1-4; 8 positions agree with TRBD1. The germline CDR1 and CDR2 sequences are SNHLY and FYNNEI. Unmatched junction bases numbered 10, after V lost 5 bases and J lost 2 bases. The CDR3 length is 17 residues. CDR3 DNA sequence: TGTGCCAGCAGTCGTTCGTGGCAGGGGGCTACTAATGAAAAACTGTTTTTT. Protein: CASSRSWQGATNEKLFF.

This chain uses TRBV3-1 (or the pseudogene TRBV3-2) with TRBJ1-1; D call uncertain. Germline CDR1 is LGHDT and CDR2 is YNNKEL (reference sequence). Trimming removed 1 base at V and 2 bases at J, with 14 bases between. The CDR3 loop spans 16 amino acids. The CDR3 protein is CASSQVEGSRNTEAFF. In nucleotides, the CDR3 is TGTGCCAGCAGCCAAGTAGAGGGCAGCCGAAACACTGAAGCTTTCTTT.

There are a few counts of this clone. Other DNA sequences in the sample encode the same CDR3. This chain joins TRBV18 and TRBJ2-7, with TRBD1 matching 11 bases. Per the germline V gene, CDR1 is KGHSH and CDR2 is LQKENI. This CDR3 has 14 amino acids. The V and J ends lost 6 bases and 2 bases, in that order; junction bases with no gene match: 3. The CDR3 DNA is TGTGCCAGCTCCCCGGGACAGGGGGCCTACGAGCAGTACTTC. Its protein product is CASSPGQGAYEQYF.

The rearrangement links TRBV5-1 to TRBJ2-7; TRBD2 aligns across 9 bases. Germline trimming cut 4 bases from V and 5 bases from J; bases unmatched to any gene: 16. Looked up from germline, CDR1 is SGHRS and CDR2 is YFSETQ. CDR3 length equals 17 residues. Here the CDR3 reads CASSGGGSGRLFDEQYF. As DNA, the CDR3 is TGCGCCAGCAGCGGGGGCGGTAGCGGGAGACTCTTCGACGAGCAGTACTTC.

This clone was detected once. This sequence joins TRBV2 and TRBJ1-6; TRBD1 agrees at 7 bases. The V and J ends lost 7 bases and 10 bases, in that order; junction bases with no gene match: 7. CDR3 length equals 13 residues. Germline V lookup: CDR1 SNHLY, CDR2 FYNNEI. The CDR3 coding sequence is TGTGCCAGCAAATTGAGGGGGCCCTCACCCCTCCACTTT. Protein sequence: CASKLRGPSPLHF. The full variable domain, in which reference TRBV2 and TRBJ1-6 provide the parts outside the CDR3, is EPEVTQTPSHQVTQMGQEVILRCVPISNHLYFYWYRQILGQKVEFLVSFYNNEISEKSEIFDDQFSVERPDGSNFTLKIRSTKLEDSAMYFCASKLRGPSPLHFGNGTRLTVT.

The genes are TRBV28 and TRBJ1-2; the match to TRBD1 covers 9 bases. Germline V gene lookup returns CDR1 MDHEN and CDR2 SYDVKM. The junction had 3 bases not matched to a gene; V was cut back by 5 bases and J by 5 bases. This CDR3 is built from 13 residues. CDR3 amino acids: CASSGDRAYGYTF. CDR3 coding DNA: TGTGCCAGCAGTGGGGACAGGGCGTATGGCTACACCTTC.

This clone was seen a few times. The V and J genes are TRBV25-1 and TRBJ1-4; TRBD1 agrees at 7 bases. Germline assignment: CDR1 MGHDK and CDR2 SYGVNS. J was trimmed by 2 bases and V by 3 bases; bases with no gene match: 9. The CDR3 loop spans 17 amino acids. The CDR3 region has the DNA TGTGCCAGCAGTGAGACCATAGGACAGGCGACTAATGAAAAACTGTTTTTT. Its protein is CASSETIGQATNEKLFF.

The genes are TRBV27 and TRBJ1-1; no clear D gene. V shed 3 bases and J shed 1 base, with 15 bases lying between them. CDR3 size: 16 residues. Per germline, CDR1 MNHEY and CDR2 SMNVEV (reference sequence). CDR3 in DNA: TGTGCCAGCAGTTTCGTCAGGTCCACAGAGAACACTGAAGCTTTCTTT. Protein product: CASSFVRSTENTEAFF.

This chain joins TRBV24-1 and TRBJ2-5, with 9 bases matching TRBD2. The V gene's germline CDR1 is KGHDR and CDR2 SFDVKD. The CDR3 contains 15 residues. V gave up 0 bases and J gave up 4 bases; unmatched junction bases: 2. DNA for the CDR3: TGTGCCACCAGTGATTTGGCGGGAGGGGCAGAGACCCAGTACTTC. It codes for CATSDLAGGAETQYF.

The gene calls are TRBV5-6 and TRBJ2-7; TRBD1 agrees at 7 bases. This CDR3 spans 14 amino acids. V dropped 5 bases and J dropped 4; count of bases not matched to a gene: 9. Germline V lookup: CDR1 SGHDT, CDR2 YYEEEE. The CDR3 loop is CASRYRDSRYEQYF. CDR3 sequence (DNA): TGTGCCAGCAGATACCGGGACAGCCGTTACGAGCAGTACTTC.

The rearrangement joins TRBV21-1 to TRBJ2-5; the table's D call TRBD2 went unverified against the DNA. TRBV21-1 is an annotated pseudogene. This CDR3 contains 17 residues. The CDR3 DNA reads TGTGCCAGCAGCAAAGAAGGTGCGCGGGGGACCCAAGAGACCCAGTACTTC. It encodes CASSKEGARGTQETQYF.

This rearrangement joins TRBV6-1 to TRBJ2-7; possible D gene TRBD1, 6 bases. The CDR3 covers 12 residues. The germline gives CDR1 MNHNS, CDR2 SASEGT. V was clipped by 7 bases and J by 5 bases, with 12 bases between them. In nucleotides, the CDR3 is TGTGCCAGCACCAAACAGGGCGACGAGCAGTACTTC. Protein: CASTKQGDEQYF.